This T cell receptor beta chain was captured by sequencing in a study of cytomegalovirus exposure and HLA in healthy donors. PCR involved 60 Vbeta and 13 Jbeta primers. The protocol was immunoSEQ multiplex PCR, while the TCRdb copy is restricted to in-frame clones and leaves out a portion. The sample consists of about 150,000 clones, around three quarters of them appearing once. In this sample, this clone turned up once. The CDR3 covers 16 residues. V was clipped by 4 bases and J by 7 bases; unmatched bases: 11. Germline CDR1 reads MNHEY; CDR2 reads SVGAGI. The TCR originated in a woman between 35 and 50 years old in good health and CMV-seronegative. The chain has TRBV6-5 and TRBJ1-5; 9 nucleotides line up with TRBD1. The sequencing sample was made of PBMCs. The chain's CDR3 is CASSSGTGPRGQPQHF. As DNA, the CDR3 is TGTGCCAGCAGTTCCGGGACAGGGCCTCGGGGGCAGCCCCAGCATTTT.